One sample yielded the 20 T cell receptor beta chains listed below, sequenced in a study of blood T cell repertoires in COVID-19. Clones were read by immunoSEQ multiplex PCR, and TCRdb kept only the in-frame ones, dropping some. The repertoire holds 350,000 to 400,000 clones, with around 89% as singletons. The sample comprised peripheral blood. These receptors were taken from a man in his late teens or twenties with active or convalescent COVID-19.

This clone was recorded once. This chain uses TRBV28 with TRBJ2-5; the match to TRBD1 covers 8 bases. CDR1 is MDHEN, CDR2 SYDVKM, per germline. Losses at the gene ends were 6 bases for V and 1 base for J; bases not matched to a gene: 13. The CDR3 has 17 amino acids. CDR3: CASSASLGTGLQETQYF. As DNA, the CDR3 is TGTGCCAGCAGCGCCAGCCTTGGGACAGGTCTCCAAGAGACCCAGTACTTC.

V usage is TRBV7-2 and J usage is TRBJ2-7; TRBD1 matches at 8 bases. Germline V gene lookup returns CDR1 SGHTA and CDR2 FQGNSA. V lost 5 bases, J lost 5 bases, and 11 bases stayed unmatched. CDR3 size: 15 residues. For the CDR3, the DNA is TGTGCCAGCAGCACGGACGCCAGGGGGCTGAACGAGCAGTACTTC. Encoded protein: CASSTDARGLNEQYF.

The J gene is TRBJ1-2, the V gene TRBV18; 9 bases are a match to TRBD1. Per germline, CDR1 KGHSH and CDR2 LQKENI. The CDR3 spans 17 residues. V dropped 2 bases and J dropped 5; count of bases not matched to a gene: 12. CDR3 bases: TGTGCCAGCTCACCAACTGAGACAGGGGGTGCCGCTTATGGCTACACCTTC. Translating it yields CASSPTETGGAAYGYTF.

This chain joins TRBV7-2 and TRBJ2-3, with 9 bases lining up with TRBD1. Germline CDR1 and CDR2: SGHTA and FQGNSA. V shed 6 bases and J 1 base; nucleotides not matched to a gene: 2. This CDR3 is built from 14 residues. CDR3 DNA sequence: TGTGCCAGCAGACGGACAGGGGGCACAGATACGCAGTATTTT. Translating it yields CASRRTGGTDTQYF.

The chain joins TRBV6-1 to TRBJ1-2, with 7 bases fitting TRBD1. Germline values: CDR1 MNHNS, CDR2 SASEGT. The CDR3 is 15 residues long. Germline trimming cut 3 bases from V and 7 bases from J; bases unmatched to any gene: 11. In DNA, the CDR3 is TGTGCCAGCAGTGAGACTTACAGGGGAGTAGGTGGCTACACCTTC. Translated, it gives CASSETYRGVGGYTF.

The V gene is TRBV6-2 or TRBV6-3, the J gene TRBJ1-2; the D is unclear. The CDR3 runs 14 residues. Germline CDR1 reads MNHEY; CDR2 reads SVGEGT. The V end lost 2 bases, the J end lost 13 bases, and 20 bases lay between the germline ends. The CDR3 DNA reads TGTGCCAGCAGTTACCCGGACGGAAGGGAGGCTTTCACCTTC. Translation gives CASSYPDGREAFTF.

The chain combines TRBV19 with TRBJ2-3; TRBD1 matches at 10 bases. The J segment lost 2 bases and the V segment lost 5 bases, leaving 7 bases of the junction unmatched. The CDR3 has 16 amino acids. Per germline, CDR1 LNHDA and CDR2 SQIVND (reference sequence). CDR3 nucleotide sequence: TGTGCCAGTAGTCCCTGGACAGGGGGGATCACAGATACGCAGTATTTT. Amino acid sequence: CASSPWTGGITDTQYF.

The V gene is TRBV4-1, the J gene TRBJ2-3; 8 positions agree with TRBD2. CDR3 length equals 17 residues. V lost 0 bases to trimming and J lost 4 bases; unmatched junction nucleotides: 9. Germline CDR1 is MGHRA and CDR2 is YSYEKL. The CDR3 DNA is TGCGCCAGCAGCCAAGACTGGGGGCTAGCGGGCCCAGATACGCAGTATTTT. Its translation is CASSQDWGLAGPDTQYF.

The chain recombines TRBV19 with TRBJ1-5, with a possible D match to TRBD1 (6 bases). V was trimmed by 7 bases and J by 9 bases, leaving 22 bases between them. The CDR3 is made up of 15 amino acids. CDR1 is LNHDA, CDR2 SQIVND, per germline (reference sequence). CDR3 nucleotides: TGTGCCAGTACTCCGGGGGGCCTAGGGAGTGGGCCCCAGCATTTT. Amino acids: CASTPGGLGSGPQHF.

This chain links TRBV7-6 with TRBJ1-5; TRBD1 is a possible D gene (6 bases). The CDR3 is made up of 14 amino acids. Germline CDR1 is SGHVS and CDR2 is FNYEAQ. V was cut by 5 bases and J by 7 bases, with 15 bases left in between. The CDR3 DNA reads TGTGCCAGCAGCCCGACAGGCATCTCGCAGCCCCAGCATTTT. Its protein is CASSPTGISQPQHF.

The V call is TRBV29-1, the J call TRBJ1-2; D is perhaps TRBD1 (5 bases). The CDR3 length is 13 residues. Germline loops: CDR1 SQVTM, CDR2 ANQGSEA. Trimming pared 6 bases from V and 5 bases from J, leaving 16 bases between. The CDR3 sequence: CSVTRDGLYGYTF. CDR3 nucleotide sequence: TGCAGCGTGACCCGGGACGGACTATATGGCTACACCTTC.

The V call is TRBV9, the J call TRBJ1-2; D ambiguous. Trimming removed 0 bases from V and 1 base from J, with 7 bases in between. The V gene's germline CDR1 is SGDLS and CDR2 YYNGEE. The CDR3 sequence is 14 residues long. CDR3: CASSVDPFNYGYTF. The DNA for the CDR3 is TGTGCCAGCAGCGTAGATCCATTTAACTATGGCTACACCTTC. The full variable domain, its missing parts supplied by reference TRBV9 and TRBJ1-2, is DSGVTQTPKHLITATGQRVTLRCSPRSGDLSVYWYQQSLDQGLQFLIQYYNGEERAKGNILERFSAQQFPDLHSELNLSSLELGDSALYFCASSVDPFNYGYTFGSGTRLTVV.

About this clone: Other DNA sequences within the sample encode an identical CDR3. This sequence joins TRBV15 and TRBJ2-7; a possible D gene is TRBD2 (6 bases). V was trimmed by 0 bases and J by 1 base, leaving 7 bases between them. The CDR3 totals 14 residues. The V gene's germline CDR1 is LNHNV and CDR2 YYDKDF (reference sequence). For the CDR3, the DNA is TGTGCCACCAGCAGAGATCTAGCGTCCTACGAGCAGTACTTC. This encodes CATSRDLASYEQYF.

The J gene is TRBJ1-6, the V gene TRBV3-1 (or the pseudogene TRBV3-2); a possible D gene is TRBD1 (5 bases). CDR1 LGHDT and CDR2 YNNKEL come from the germline V gene (reference sequence). The CDR3 covers 17 residues. V lost 4 bases to trimming and J lost 0 bases, with 13 bases between them. The CDR3 nucleotides are TGTGCCAGCAGCCCAAACAGGATGAGCTCCTATAATTCACCCCTCCACTTT. Protein product: CASSPNRMSSYNSPLHF.

This chain uses TRBV9 with TRBJ1-3; TRBD1 agrees at 9 bases. V lost 2 bases, J lost 4 bases, and 4 bases stayed unmatched. Germline V CDR1 and CDR2: SGDLS, YYNGEE. The CDR3 is made up of 15 amino acids. The CDR3 reads CASSVGTGQGNTIYF. The CDR3 DNA reads TGTGCCAGCAGCGTGGGGACAGGGCAGGGAAACACCATATATTTT. Together with reference TRBV9 and TRBJ1-3, the CDR3 gives the full variable domain: DSGVTQTPKHLITATGQRVTLRCSPRSGDLSVYWYQQSLDQGLQFLIQYYNGEERAKGNILERFSAQQFPDLHSELNLSSLELGDSALYFCASSVGTGQGNTIYFGEGSWLTVV.

This clone has only one observation. The chain uses TRBV3-1 (or the pseudogene TRBV3-2) and TRBJ1-5, with a possible D match to TRBD1 (5 bases). The CDR3 runs to 18 residues. Trimming shortened V by 1 base and J by 5 bases, and 21 bases separated the two germline ends. Germline V CDR1 and CDR2: LGHDT, YNNKEL (reference sequence). CDR3 sequence reads: CASSQGVGGAYLDQPQHF. In DNA, the CDR3 is TGTGCCAGCAGCCAAGGCGTCGGAGGGGCCTACCTAGATCAGCCCCAGCATTTT.

The chain carries TRBV2 and TRBJ2-6; 8 bases match TRBD1. The CDR3 loop spans 14 amino acids. The V and J ends lost 6 bases and 3 bases, in that order; junction bases with no gene match: 1. CDR1 and CDR2 from the germline V gene are SNHLY and FYNNEI. The CDR3 DNA follows: TGTGCCAGCAGCAGGGGGCTTGGGGCCAACGTCCTGACTTTC. Residues: CASSRGLGANVLTF.

The chain carries TRBV11-2 and TRBJ1-1, with a possible D match to TRBD1 (6 bases). Germline lookup yields CDR1 SGHAT and CDR2 FQNNGV. The CDR3 extends over 17 amino acids. V gave up 6 bases and J gave up 1 base, with 21 bases separating them. CDR3 DNA: TGTGCCAGCAGTCATCCGGGACAACTCCTTAAGAACACTGAAGCTTTCTTT. Translation gives CASSHPGQLLKNTEAFF.

This chain connects TRBV6-2 or TRBV6-3 to TRBJ1-5; the match to TRBD1 covers 7 bases. Germline trimming cut 0 bases from V and 3 bases from J; bases unmatched to any gene: 5. The CDR3 runs to 16 residues. From germline, CDR1 is MNHEY and CDR2 SVGEGT. The DNA for the CDR3 is TGTGCCAGCAGTTACTCGGGTACAGGGGCCAATCAGCCCCAGCATTTT. Amino acids: CASSYSGTGANQPQHF.

The V gene is TRBV25-1, the J gene TRBJ1-6; the match to TRBD1 covers 7 bases. The germline gives CDR1 MGHDK, CDR2 SYGVNS. The CDR3 has 15 residues. The trim removed 5 bases at V and 7 bases at J, leaving 8 bases unmatched. The CDR3: CASSPETGFNSPLHF. The CDR3 region has the DNA TGTGCCAGCAGTCCCGAGACAGGGTTCAATTCACCCCTCCACTTT.